One and the same sample provided the 12 T cell receptor beta chains below, sequenced in a study of control samples from healthy donors and cancer patients (TCRdb year 2020). Libraries came from the immunoSEQ multiplex PCR assay. TCRdb stores this immuneACCESS table with in-frame sequences only. Part of the clones is absent; in the studies checked, under half of the shortfall reflects unresolved V genes, and no reason is known for the rest. This sample has tens of thousands of clones in its table, and around 81% of those were observed once. The ten largest clonotypes hold roughly a fifth of the sample. Sequences were obtained from blood. The receptors were sampled from a man aged 30-40 years in good health.

V and J are TRBV6-5 and TRBJ1-2, with no clear D. Germline V gene data show CDR1 as MNHEY and CDR2 as SVGAGI. The CDR3 is 12 amino acids. The V end lost 8 bases, the J end lost 0 bases, and 7 bases lay between the germline ends. CDR3 amino acids: CASEKTNYGYTF. CDR3 sequence (DNA): TGTGCCAGCGAGAAAACTAACTATGGCTACACCTTC.

This rearrangement joins TRBV18 to TRBJ2-1, with 7 bases that match TRBD1. CDR1 is KGHSH, CDR2 LQKENI, per germline. This CDR3 comprises 19 residues. V was pared by 1 base and J by 6 bases, with 18 bases of the junction left unmatched. The CDR3 is CASSPLGSTGAYTPNEQFF. For the CDR3, the DNA is TGTGCCAGCTCACCACTGGGAAGCACAGGGGCCTACACCCCCAATGAGCAGTTCTTC.

CDR3 DNA: TGTGCCATCAGTGAGCGGACAGGGGGTACTAACACCGGGGAGCTGTTTTTT. It encodes CAISERTGGTNTGELFF. The rearrangement uses TRBV10-3 and TRBJ2-2, with 10 bases identical to TRBD1. In germline, CDR1 is ENHRY, CDR2 SYGVKD. The CDR3 extends over 17 amino acids. The junction had 5 bases not matched to a gene; V was cut back by 2 bases and J by 2 bases.

The chain has TRBV7-2 and TRBJ1-1; D gene unclear. The CDR3 is 14 amino acids. The germline CDR1 and CDR2 sequences are SGHTA and FQGNSA. The V and J ends lost 1 base and 4 bases respectively, with 10 bases between them. The CDR3 region is CASSLGGFGTEAFF. The CDR3 nucleotides read TGTGCCAGCAGCTTAGGAGGGTTCGGCACTGAAGCTTTCTTT.

The V and J genes are TRBV28 and TRBJ1-4; unclear D gene. Germline V gene lookup returns CDR1 MDHEN and CDR2 SYDVKM. Trimming pared 7 bases from V and 2 bases from J, leaving 17 bases between. The CDR3 is 16 residues long. The CDR3 here is CASKGGRGSTNEKLFF. CDR3 coding DNA: TGTGCCAGCAAAGGTGGTCGTGGGTCTACTAATGAAAAACTGTTTTTT.

The J gene is TRBJ1-1, the V gene TRBV28; no firm D call. There are 16 residues in the CDR3. CDR1 is MDHEN and CDR2 is SYDVKM in the germline V gene. Trimming took off 6 bases at V and 1 base at J, with 18 bases between the two ends. This CDR3 is CASRRGRLSANTEAFF. CDR3 nucleotides: TGTGCCAGCAGACGCGGACGGCTGTCAGCGAACACTGAAGCTTTCTTT.

The rearrangement uses TRBV12-3 or TRBV12-4 and TRBJ2-5; D is unresolved. The CDR3 runs to 13 residues. The germline V and J ends were trimmed by 2 bases and 5 bases, with 9 bases remaining between them. The CDR3 DNA is TGTGCCAGCAGTTTAACCCGGTGGGAGACCCAGTACTTC. Amino acid sequence: CASSLTRWETQYF.

The rearrangement joins TRBV5-1 to TRBJ1-2; tentatively, D is TRBD1 (5 bases). The CDR3 loop spans 12 amino acids. Germline CDR1 SGHRS, CDR2 YFSETQ. Between the trimmed V and J ends, which lost 2 bases and 10 bases, there was a span of 12 bases. The CDR3 here is CASSFRGASYTF. The CDR3 nucleotides are TGCGCCAGCAGCTTTAGAGGGGCCTCCTACACCTTC.

The genes are TRBV28 and TRBJ1-1, with unresolved D. The CDR3 sequence is 14 residues long. Trimming stripped 6 bases from V and 4 bases from J, with 15 bases between. The V gene's germline CDR1 is MDHEN and CDR2 SYDVKM. The CDR3 loop reads CASRGSPLVTEAFF. Here the CDR3 DNA reads TGTGCCAGCAGGGGCAGCCCGCTGGTCACTGAAGCTTTCTTT.

This clone was recorded a few times. The rearrangement links TRBV4-1 to TRBJ1-3; 7 bases line up with TRBD1. This CDR3 comprises 15 residues. After removal of 1 base from V and 6 bases from J, the junction contained 6 bases not matched to a gene. Germline lookup yields CDR1 MGHRA and CDR2 YSYEKL. In nucleotides, the CDR3 is TGCGCCAGCAGCCAAGGAGAAGGGGGCCTAAACACCATATATTTT. This encodes CASSQGEGGLNTIYF.

V usage is TRBV7-2 and J usage is TRBJ2-5, with D possibly matching TRBD2 (6 bases). The germline V and J ends were trimmed by 2 bases and 1 base, with 8 bases remaining between them. The CDR3 is 14 amino acids. The germline V gene has CDR1 SGHTA and CDR2 FQGNSA. This CDR3 is CASSLIAVQETQYF. CDR3 DNA: TGTGCCAGCAGCTTAATAGCGGTCCAAGAGACCCAGTACTTC.

This clone was detected only a few times. J is TRBJ1-1 and V is TRBV2; TRBD1 might be the D (5 bases). Per the germline V gene, CDR1 is SNHLY and CDR2 is FYNNEI. V shed 2 bases and J shed 12 bases, with 10 bases lying between them. This CDR3 spans 11 amino acids. The CDR3 DNA reads TGTGCCAGCAGTGAATGGCTGGGACCTTTCTTT. The encoded protein is CASSEWLGPFF.